This T cell receptor beta chain was identified in a study of T cell repertoires in cytomegalovirus infection. The CDR3 loop spans 14 amino acids. Germline V gene lookup returns CDR1 SGHAT and CDR2 FQNNGV. V gave up 5 bases and J gave up 6 bases, with 13 bases separating them. This clonotype has a handful of counts. Its antigen is still unknown. From the reads, TCRdb called clonotypes with MiXCR, one entry per CDR3 protein. The data show about 220,000 distinct CDR3 sequences, approximately 40% seen once. The TCR originated in a human donor in good health (CMV status not recorded). Some clones in this sample may be carry-over from other donors' samples. The sequencing here drew on CD8+ T cells from cultured PBMCs, taken from culture after CMV antigen stimulation. The V call is TRBV11-2, the J call TRBJ2-2, with D uncertain. CDR3 in DNA: TGTGCCAGCAGCCCAAAACCTTCCGCCGGGGAGCTGTTTTTT. Protein sequence: CASSPKPSAGELFF.